The rows below give T cell receptor beta chains drawn from one sample of a study of blood T cell repertoires in COVID-19. Sequencing used immunoSEQ multiplex PCR; TCRdb keeps in-frame clones, though not all of them. The top ten clones hold roughly 0.66% of a sample with fewer than 450,000 clones, about 90% of them seen once. Sequencing was carried out using PBMCs or T cells enriched from blood (not recorded which). The receptors derive from a man between 18 and 29 years old who had recovered from COVID-19. The CDR3 runs from the conserved cysteine through the conserved F or W. Each record gives: J gene, D gene, CDR3 length, clone size, V gene, CDR3 protein, CDR3 DNA. D genes are given only for firm matches. A row's size may be missing; if present it is once, few, many or a size class.

TRBJ2-7	TRBD1	15	NA	TRBV18	CASRSGQGGTYEQYF	TGTGCCAGTCGATCGGGACAGGGGGGCACCTACGAGCAGTACTTC
TRBJ2-1	NA	11	once	TRBV3-1/TRBV3-2	CASSRGLGQFF	TGTGCCAGCAGCCGGGGACTTGGGCAGTTCTTC
TRBJ2-1	TRBD2	14	NA	TRBV11-3	CASSLAGWGNEQFF	TGTGCCAGCAGCCTAGCGGGGTGGGGCAATGAGCAGTTCTTC
TRBJ1-1	NA	14	once	TRBV7-8	CASSSINTGSKAFF	TGTGCCAGCAGCTCAATAAATACAGGCTCTAAAGCTTTCTTT
TRBJ2-1	TRBD2	17	NA	TRBV16	CASSQSSGTSGYNEQFF	TGTGCCAGCAGCCAATCCTCGGGGACTAGCGGGTACAATGAGCAGTTCTTC
TRBJ2-7	NA	15	NA	TRBV9	CASNTGRPRAYEQYF	TGTGCCAGCAACACCGGACGTCCCAGGGCTTACGAGCAGTACTTC
TRBJ2-1	TRBD2	16	NA	TRBV11-1	CASSPSLAVTYNEQFF	TGTGCCAGCAGCCCCTCCCTAGCGGTAACCTACAATGAGCAGTTCTTC
TRBJ1-5	NA	14	NA	TRBV7-9	CASSLGTQNQPQHF	TGTGCCAGCAGCTTAGGGACTCAGAATCAGCCCCAGCATTTT
TRBJ2-3	TRBD2	18	NA	TRBV7-2	CASSFQGTSALGTDTQYF	TGTGCCAGCAGCTTTCAAGGGACTAGCGCATTGGGCACAGATACGCAGTATTTT
TRBJ1-2	TRBD1	15	NA	TRBV25-1	CASGGDGTGLFSVRF	TGTGCCAGCGGGGGGGACGGGACAGGGCTTTTTTCAGTGCGCTTC
TRBJ1-5	NA	15	NA	TRBV6-5	CASSVSGQNNQPQHF	TGTGCCAGCAGCGTCTCAGGACAGAACAATCAGCCCCAGCATTTT
TRBJ2-1	TRBD1	15	NA	TRBV6-2/TRBV6-3	CASSTPGTGNNEQFF	TGTGCCAGCAGTACCCCGGGGACAGGTAACAATGAGCAGTTCTTC
TRBJ1-2	NA	15	NA	TRBV19	CASNPQDRNYHGYTF	TGTGCCTCAAACCCCCAGGACAGAAACTATCATGGCTACACCTTC
TRBJ2-1	TRBD2	15	NA	TRBV10-3	CAIWAGGSSYNEQFF	TGTGCCATCTGGGCGGGGGGTAGCTCCTACAATGAGCAGTTCTTC
TRBJ1-4	NA	15	NA	TRBV5-6	CASSLGARGNEKLFF	TGTGCCAGCAGCTTGGGTGCCAGGGGAAATGAAAAACTGTTTTTT
TRBJ1-1	NA	13	few	TRBV5-4	CASRPPGSTEAFF	TGTGCCAGCAGACCCCCAGGGTCCACTGAAGCTTTCTTT
TRBJ2-2	NA	14	NA	TRBV5-1	CASSLHASTGELFF	TGCGCCAGCAGCTTGCACGCGAGCACCGGGGAGCTGTTTTTT
TRBJ2-2	TRBD2	18	NA	TRBV19	CASSSMRTSGRRTGELFF	TGTGCCAGTAGCTCGATGCGGACTAGCGGGAGACGGACCGGGGAGCTGTTTTTT
TRBJ2-1	NA	13	NA	TRBV2	CAPRADRYNEQFF	TGTGCCCCTCGGGCAGACAGATACAATGAGCAGTTCTTC
TRBJ2-5	NA	10	NA	TRBV29-1	CSGLEETQYF	TGCAGCGGCCTAGAAGAGACCCAGTACTTC
TRBJ1-1	TRBD1	15	once	TRBV5-1	CASRPTTGIDTEAFF	TGCGCCAGCAGGCCAACGACAGGGATCGACACTGAAGCTTTCTTT
TRBJ2-3	TRBD1	16	NA	TRBV7-2	CASSSTPGQGTDTQYF	TGTGCCAGCAGCTCTACCCCGGGACAGGGGACAGATACGCAGTATTTT
TRBJ1-1	NA	14	once	TRBV3-1/TRBV3-2	CASSQDGRGTEAFF	TGTGCCAGCAGCCAAGACGGTCGAGGGACTGAAGCTTTCTTT
TRBJ2-2	TRBD2	17	NA	TRBV4-1	CASSQGTAGGSVGELFF	TGCGCCAGCAGCCAAGGGACAGCGGGAGGGTCAGTCGGGGAGCTGTTTTTT
TRBJ1-5	NA	14	NA	TRBV19	CASSISDTNQPQHF	TGTGCCAGTAGTATCAGCGATACCAATCAGCCCCAGCATTTT
TRBJ2-5	TRBD1	14	NA	TRBV14	CASSEGQGKETQYF	TGTGCCAGCAGCGAGGGACAGGGGAAAGAGACCCAGTACTTC
TRBJ1-2	NA	14	NA	TRBV9	CASSVPGSNYGYTF	TGTGCCAGCAGCGTACCGGGATCGAACTATGGCTACACCTTC
TRBJ1-2	TRBD1	13	NA	TRBV19	CASTLRDRTSHTF	TGTGCCAGTACATTGCGGGACAGAACATCCCACACCTTC
TRBJ2-7	TRBD1	13	once	TRBV24-1	CATRGTGVDEQYF	TGTGCCACCAGAGGGACAGGGGTCGACGAGCAGTACTTC
TRBJ2-5	NA	13	NA	TRBV3-1/TRBV3-2	CASSTTGKETQYF	TGTGCCAGCAGCACGACAGGCAAAGAGACCCAGTACTTC
TRBJ2-2	NA	13	NA	TRBV7-3	CASSSTNTGELFF	TGTGCCAGCAGCTCAACGAACACCGGGGAGCTGTTTTTT
TRBJ2-3	NA	15	NA	TRBV18	CASSQAGGSTDTQYF	TGTGCCAGCTCACAGGCAGGGGGGAGCACAGATACGCAGTATTTT
TRBJ2-3	NA	15	NA	TRBV7-9	CASSLRRQAGDTQYF	TGTGCCAGCAGCTTACGTCGACAGGCCGGCGATACGCAGTATTTT
TRBJ1-4	NA	16	NA	TRBV4-1	CASSQATGMTNEKLFF	TGCGCCAGCAGCCAAGCCACCGGGATGACCAATGAAAAACTGTTTTTT
TRBJ1-4	NA	15	NA	TRBV7-9	CASSKDLTNREKLFF	TGTGCCAGCAGCAAGGACTTAACGAACCGAGAAAAACTGTTTTTT
TRBJ2-3	TRBD2	16	NA	TRBV5-1	CASSFTGLAVTDTQYF	TGCGCCAGCAGCTTTACGGGACTAGCGGTCACAGATACGCAGTATTTT
TRBJ2-2	TRBD1	14	NA	TRBV29-1	CSGTGALNTGELFF	TGCAGCGGGACAGGGGCCCTGAACACCGGGGAGCTGTTTTTT
TRBJ2-7	TRBD2	17	NA	TRBV5-1	CASSPFPSSGASYEQYF	TGCGCCAGCAGCCCCTTTCCGAGTAGCGGGGCTTCCTACGAGCAGTACTTC
TRBJ1-2	NA	13	NA	TRBV27	CASSPRGGYGYTF	TGTGCCAGCAGTCCTAGGGGGGGCTATGGCTACACCTTC
TRBJ2-2	NA	15	NA	TRBV3-1/TRBV3-2	CASSQDQGGTGELFF	TGTGCCAGCAGCCAAGACCAGGGTGGCACCGGGGAGCTGTTTTTT
TRBJ2-2	TRBD2	17	few	TRBV4-1	CASSFVGSGRNTGELFF	TGCGCCAGCAGCTTCGTCGGTAGCGGGCGTAACACCGGGGAGCTGTTTTTT
TRBJ2-3	TRBD1	15	NA	TRBV5-1	CASSLRQGNSDTQYF	TGCGCCAGCAGCTTGAGACAGGGTAATTCAGATACGCAGTATTTT
TRBJ2-7	NA	14	NA	TRBV28	CASTTTGRGYEQYF	TGTGCCAGCACCACCACCGGAAGGGGCTACGAGCAGTACTTC
TRBJ1-3	TRBD1	16	NA	TRBV6-1	CASSVPQGVPGNTIYF	TGTGCCAGCAGTGTCCCACAGGGGGTACCGGGAAACACCATATATTTT
TRBJ2-5	NA	15	NA	TRBV9	CASSQVSGGQETQYF	TGTGCCAGCAGCCAAGTTAGCGGAGGTCAAGAGACCCAGTACTTC
TRBJ1-5	NA	13	NA	TRBV24-1	CATSDRGTQPQHF	TGTGCCACCAGTGATAGGGGGACTCAGCCCCAGCATTTT
TRBJ2-3	TRBD1	15	NA	TRBV9	CASSVEGTGADTQYF	TGTGCCAGCAGCGTAGAGGGGACAGGGGCAGATACGCAGTATTTT
TRBJ1-3	NA	16	NA	TRBV15	CATSYTGMAGGNTIYF	TGTGCCACCAGCTACACAGGGATGGCAGGGGGAAACACCATATATTTT
TRBJ1-2	TRBD1	14	NA	TRBV2	CASALGQGAKGYTF	TGTGCCAGCGCCCTGGGACAGGGGGCGAAGGGCTACACCTTC
TRBJ1-2	NA	15	NA	TRBV27	CASCPTGLEAYGYTF	TGTGCCAGCTGTCCCACGGGCTTGGAGGCTTATGGCTACACCTTC
TRBJ2-5	NA	15	NA	TRBV4-1	CASSQDFVSGRQEYF	TGCGCCAGCAGCCAAGATTTTGTTTCGGGAAGACAGGAGTACTTC
TRBJ1-2	NA	15	NA	TRBV28	CASSSPQGRNYGYTF	TGTGCCAGCAGTTCACCGCAGGGTAGGAACTATGGCTACACCTTC
TRBJ1-4	TRBD1	17	NA	TRBV18	CASSPTGNPATNEKLFF	TGTGCCAGCTCGCCGACAGGGAACCCTGCAACTAATGAAAAACTGTTTTTT